This note documents a single T cell receptor (beta chain) sequence. The record originates from a study of blood T cell repertoires in COVID-19. Participants, about 18 to 100 years old, spanned fewer than 25 US areas. Cohort 3 recovered donors had two negative PCRs, clearance, or symptom resolution. Study processing details: The assay estimated nucleated cells by amplifying reference gene primers. The table came from immunoSEQ multiplex PCR; TCRdb's copy has only in-frame clones and leaves some out. V, J and clone size were drawn from that table, and D and trimming were deduced from the DNA. The sample lists roughly 520,000 clones, roughly 90% seen once, with 1.5% to 2% in the top ten. The CDR3 has 15 residues.

Input material: PBMCs or T cells enriched from blood (not recorded which). The V call is TRBV21-1, the J call TRBJ1-3. TRBV21-1 constitutes a pseudogene. This TCR came from a woman aged 35 to 49 who had recovered from COVID-19. This CDR3 is CASSKAGGPGNTIYF. The CDR3 DNA sequence: TGTGCCAGCAGCAAAGCGGGCGGGCCTGGAAACACCATATATTTT.